This TCR beta chain was sequenced in a study of cytomegalovirus exposure and HLA in healthy donors. Study context: Early released data comprised approximately 85 million unique TCRs from HLA-typed donors.

A multiplex PCR was run with 60 Vbeta primers and 13 Jbeta primers. TCRdb's copy holds only in-frame clones and misses some; the assay was immunoSEQ multiplex PCR. The table lists 170,000 or so clones, over 70% of them singletons. The CDR3 sequence is 14 residues long. V was cut by 2 bases and J by 7 bases, with 12 bases left in between. From germline, CDR1 is MNHNY and CDR2 SVGAGI (reference sequence). Findings and caveats of the study: The authors enumerated over 150 TCR beta chains as linked to cytomegalovirus. A later analysis found that most CMV-associated TCR beta chains appeared HLA-restricted. DRB1 showed the most TCR associations and HLA-C the fewest in a later analysis, as rates varied by HLA locus.

About this clone: Its cognate antigen is unknown.

The TCR comes from a woman younger than 45 in good health and CMV-seronegative. The rearrangement links TRBV6-6 to TRBJ2-1; D remains unclear. Specimen: PBMCs. DNA of the CDR3: TGTGCCAGCAGTTACACGGTTTTGCGGAATGAGCAGTTCTTC. Residues: CASSYTVLRNEQFF.